Listed below are T cell receptor beta chains from one sample, sequenced in a study of cytomegalovirus exposure and HLA in healthy donors. Some clones are missing from TCRdb's copy, which holds only in-frame ones; the method was immunoSEQ multiplex PCR. Among some 85,000 clones, about 95% were seen once, and the ten largest hold under 1.5%. Sequences were obtained from PBMCs. Every receptor here comes from a woman aged 18-29 years in good health and CMV-seronegative. CDR3s include the opening cysteine and the closing phenylalanine or tryptophan.

V: TRBV19; J: TRBJ1-4; length: 15; CDR3: CASSLQVSVGEKLFF
V: TRBV7-9; J: TRBJ2-1; length: 14; CDR3: CASSLGQVDNEQFF
V: TRBV15; J: TRBJ2-5; length: 15; CDR3: CATSRSPGGRETQYF
V: TRBV7-9; J: TRBJ1-1; length: 13; CDR3: CASGTSTYTEAFF
V: TRBV6-1; J: TRBJ1-5; length: 17; CDR3: CASSEEPRLYSNQPQHF
V: TRBV7-9; J: TRBJ1-4; length: 15; CDR3: CASSLRQSTNEKLFF
V: TRBV15; J: TRBJ2-1; length: 15; CDR3: CATIRGLADGNEQFF
V: TRBV19; J: TRBJ1-3; length: 14; CDR3: CASTTSGGVSTIYF
V: TRBV6-5; J: TRBJ1-1; length: 13; CDR3: CASKTGVHTEAFF
V: TRBV13; J: TRBJ1-4; length: 16; CDR3: CASSPRQGGANEKLFF
V: TRBV6-1; J: TRBJ1-1; length: 17; CDR3: CASSKGQGAWVGTEAFF
V: TRBV27; J: TRBJ1-2; length: 13; CDR3: CASSYSGGNGYTF
V: TRBV5-1; J: TRBJ1-3; length: 17; CDR3: CASSFGTGEGSGNTIYF
V: TRBV18; J: TRBJ1-5; length: 15; CDR3: CASSRGTLGNQPQHF
V: TRBV5-1; J: TRBJ2-2; length: 16; CDR3: CASSLVRGTNTGELFF